Below, 9 T cell receptor beta chains from the same sample are listed, as sequenced in a study of early T cells in non-severe SARS-CoV-2 infection. TCRdb analysed the 5' RACE reads with MiXCR anew, one entry per CDR3 protein. The table records fewer than 100,000 distinct CDR3 sequences, about 11% of them present only once. Sequenced: whole blood. The receptors here all came from an adult who was a healthcare worker with PCR-confirmed SARS-CoV-2 infection or an uninfected control (not recorded which).

This chain links TRBV5-5 with TRBJ1-2; TRBD1 might be the D (6 bases). Germline CDR1 and CDR2: SGHKS and YYEKEE (reference sequence). V lost 0 bases to trimming and J lost 4 bases, with 10 bases between them. This CDR3 has 14 residues. The DNA for the CDR3 is TGTGCCAGCAGCTTGGAAGGGACAAGCTATGGCTACACCTTC. This sequence encodes CASSLEGTSYGYTF. Based on the CDR3 plus reference TRBV5-5 and TRBJ1-2, the full variable domain is DAGVTQSPTHLIKTRGQQVTLRCSPISGHKSVSWYQQVLGQGPQFIFQYYEKEERGRGNFPDRFSARQFPNYSSELNVNALLLGDSALYLCASSLEGTSYGYTFGSGTRLTVV.

This clonotype was detected a few times. V usage is TRBV12-3 or TRBV12-4 and J usage is TRBJ1-2; no clear D. The CDR3 contains 14 residues. Trimming removed 5 bases at V and 3 bases at J, with 13 bases between. CDR3 nucleotides: TGTGCCAGCAGTAACATGGGCCCAGACTATGGCTACACCTTC. Translation: CASSNMGPDYGYTF.

This clonotype has ten or more counts. The chain carries TRBV15 and TRBJ2-7; tentatively, D is TRBD2 (5 bases). The CDR3 spans 16 residues. CDR1 LNHNV and CDR2 YYDKDF come from the germline V gene (reference sequence). V lost 0 bases and J lost 3, with 15 bases in between. This CDR3 reads CATSRDRGQADYEQYF. The CDR3 coding sequence is TGTGCCACCAGCAGAGATCGCGGCCAAGCGGACTACGAGCAGTACTTC.

The sample holds many counts of this clonotype. This chain links TRBV20-1 with TRBJ2-7; D gene ambiguous. CDR1 is DFQATT and CDR2 is SNEGSKA in the germline V gene (reference sequence). Trimming pared 2 bases from V and 5 bases from J, leaving 13 bases between. There are 13 residues in the CDR3. This chain's CDR3 is CSARTINGNEQYF. DNA for the CDR3: TGCAGTGCTAGAACTATTAATGGGAACGAGCAGTACTTC.

The J gene is TRBJ2-5, the V gene TRBV6-2 or TRBV6-3; 7 bases fit TRBD2. The CDR3 length is 15 residues. The germline V gene encodes CDR1 MNHEY and CDR2 SVGEGT. V lost 6 bases to trimming and J lost 0 bases; unmatched junction nucleotides: 7. DNA for the CDR3: TGTGCCAGCAGCCTTCTAGCGGAGAACCAAGAGACCCAGTACTTC. Translating it yields CASSLLAENQETQYF.

The chain has TRBV7-9 and TRBJ2-7, with D possibly being TRBD1 (5 bases). Trimming took off 5 bases at V and 2 bases at J, with 7 bases between the two ends. CDR3 length: 12 residues. CDR1 and CDR2 (germline): SEHNR, FQNEAQ (reference sequence). The DNA for the CDR3 is TGTGCCAGCAGCCCGACAGCCTACGAGCAGTACTTC. Translating gives CASSPTAYEQYF.

This clonotype came up many times. The chain links TRBV12-3 or TRBV12-4 to TRBJ1-2, with TRBD1 as a possible D gene (5 bases). V was clipped by 3 bases and J by 2 bases, with 7 bases between them. CDR3 length: 13 amino acids. CDR3 loop: CASSLTVNYGYTF. The CDR3 nucleotides read TGTGCCAGCAGTTTGACAGTAAACTATGGCTACACCTTC.

In its sample, this clonotype was seen a few times. This sequence joins TRBV5-1 and TRBJ2-5; 11 nucleotides align to TRBD2. The CDR3 runs to 16 residues. CDR1 is SGHRS and CDR2 is YFSETQ in the germline V gene. V lost 0 bases and J lost 4; bases outside the gene matches: 5. CDR3 nucleotides: TGCGCCAGCAGCTTGGACCTAGCGGGGGGTCTAGAGACCCAGTACTTC. Its translation is CASSLDLAGGLETQYF.

This chain joins TRBV29-1 and TRBJ1-1; D is unclear. V was trimmed by 5 bases and J by 4 bases, leaving 8 bases between them. CDR1 and CDR2 from the germline V gene are SQVTM and ANQGSEA. The CDR3 length is 11 residues. CDR3 loop: CSVTELTEAFF. DNA for the CDR3: TGCAGCGTTACGGAGCTCACTGAAGCTTTCTTT.